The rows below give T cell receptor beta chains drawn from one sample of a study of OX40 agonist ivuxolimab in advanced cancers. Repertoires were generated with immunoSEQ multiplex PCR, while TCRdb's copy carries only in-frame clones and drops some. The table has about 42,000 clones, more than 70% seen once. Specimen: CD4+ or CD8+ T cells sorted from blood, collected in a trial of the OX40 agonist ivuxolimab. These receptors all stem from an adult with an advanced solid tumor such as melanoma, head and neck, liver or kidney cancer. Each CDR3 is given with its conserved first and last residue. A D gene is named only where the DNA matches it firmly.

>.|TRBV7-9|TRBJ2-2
CASLSLPTGELFF
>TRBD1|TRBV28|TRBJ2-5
CASSPRQGLSQETQYF
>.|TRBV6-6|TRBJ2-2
CASTLTGPYTGELFF
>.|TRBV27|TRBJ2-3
CASSSMLGLTDTQYF
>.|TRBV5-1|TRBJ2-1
CASSLSGTEQFF
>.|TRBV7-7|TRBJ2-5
CASSPQLQDHAETQYF
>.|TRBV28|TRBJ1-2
CASSSGILGYTF
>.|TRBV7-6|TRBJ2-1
CASSSGGSSYNEQFF
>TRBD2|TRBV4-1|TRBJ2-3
CASSQIAGGPGWTDTQYF
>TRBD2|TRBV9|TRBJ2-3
CASSVGSTAGGLNTQYF
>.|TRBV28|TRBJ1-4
CASSFPDGNEKLFF
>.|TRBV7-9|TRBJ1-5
CASSLSSGNQPQHF
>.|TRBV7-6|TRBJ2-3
CASSPEGADTQYF
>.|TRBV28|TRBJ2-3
CASSLDSTDTQYF
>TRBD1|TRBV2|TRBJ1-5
CASSDPGTGGGDQPQHF
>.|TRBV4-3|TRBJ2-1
CASSQDSTLNSYNEQFF
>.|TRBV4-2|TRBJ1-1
CASSQLGVGEAFF
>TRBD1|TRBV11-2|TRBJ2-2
CASSITPGTGTTGELFF
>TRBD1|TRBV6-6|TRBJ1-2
CASSPYRGRWGYTF
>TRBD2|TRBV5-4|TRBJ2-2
CASTLGGSGELFF
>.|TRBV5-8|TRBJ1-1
CASSFKMDPEAFF
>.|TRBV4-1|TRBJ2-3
CASSQDASDTDTQYF
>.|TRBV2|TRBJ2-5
CASIGETQYF
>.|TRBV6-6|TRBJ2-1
CASSRPNEQFF
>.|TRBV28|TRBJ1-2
CASSSDGRGYTF
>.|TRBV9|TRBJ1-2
CASSVGQHSNYGYTF
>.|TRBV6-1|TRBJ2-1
CASSEYETYNEQFF
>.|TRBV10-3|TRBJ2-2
CAISPSTNTGELFF
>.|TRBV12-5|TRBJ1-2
CASGLVGDDGYTF
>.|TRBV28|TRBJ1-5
CASSLLSDQPQHF
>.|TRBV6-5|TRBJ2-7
CASSYGHTYEQYF
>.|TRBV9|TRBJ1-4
CASSVGRQPATNEKLFF
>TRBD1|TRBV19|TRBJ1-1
CASSPGGGTEAFF
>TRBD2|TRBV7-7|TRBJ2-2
CASSSGTSNTGELFF
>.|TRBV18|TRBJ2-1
CASSPRDRNNEQFF
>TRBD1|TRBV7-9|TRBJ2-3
CASSPGGSGQGSTDTQYF
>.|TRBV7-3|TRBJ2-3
CASSLTGSEDTQYF
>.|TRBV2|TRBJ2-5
CASTHPGLLKYLQETQYF
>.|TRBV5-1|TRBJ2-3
CASSSLSTTDTQYF
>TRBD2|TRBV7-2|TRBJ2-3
CASSSGLAESTDTQYF
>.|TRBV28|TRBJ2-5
CASSPGLGETQYF
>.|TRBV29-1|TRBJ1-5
CSVEDGFNQPQHF
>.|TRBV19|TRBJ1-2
CASSIVVRLNGYTF
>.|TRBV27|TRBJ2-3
CASTLVDYTDTQYF
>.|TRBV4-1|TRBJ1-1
CASSQSAGKGPNTEAFF
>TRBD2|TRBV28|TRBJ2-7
CASSGIAGGPGEQYF
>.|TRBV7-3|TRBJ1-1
CASSRQSNTEAFF
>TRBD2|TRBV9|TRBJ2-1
CASSALAGVYNEQFF
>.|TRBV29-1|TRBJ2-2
CSVDRAPGELFF
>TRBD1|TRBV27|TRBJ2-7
CASTGTGRNYEQYF
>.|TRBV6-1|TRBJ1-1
CASSGGTVEAFF
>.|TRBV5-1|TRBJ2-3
CASSLNRVTDTQYF
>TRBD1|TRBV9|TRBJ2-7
CASSVGDRAYEQYF